This TCR beta chain originates from a study of blood T cells in healthy people across ages. Primed by a sample-barcoded 5' primer and a J-beta primer mix, a second PCR proceeded for about 6 to 11 cycles. Sequencing recovered at least 3 million CDR3-containing paired-end reads from each sample. TCRdb independently ran MiXCR on the 5' RACE reads; one entry per CDR3 protein. The repertoire consists of hundreds of thousands of distinct CDR3 sequences, with roughly 64% occurring once and the leading ten covering over 20%. This clonotype was counted at least ten times. Sample: blood. The clonotype was recovered from a man in his thirties or forties in good health.

The CDR3 bases are TGTGCCAGCAGTGAAGCGGGAGGAAAATCTAAGTGGTTCTTC. Protein sequence: CASSEAGGKSKWFF. The chain links TRBV28 to TRBJ2-1; 9 bases agree with TRBD2. Germline V gene sequence: CDR1 MDHEN, CDR2 SYDVKM. J gave up 15 bases and V 5 bases, and 14 bases lay outside the gene matches. This CDR3 is built from 14 residues.